The clone carrying this T cell receptor (beta chain) was recorded only once. Antigen unknown. These data originate in a study of cytotoxic CD8 clonotypes in ibrutinib-treated CLL. Findings and caveats of the study: Contraction or stability on treatment characterized the public clonotypes, which were uncommon. Sustained-remission patients were sampled at one set of times and progressing patients at different ones.

CDR1 is GTSNPN, CDR2 SVGIG, per germline (reference sequence). V lost 2 bases to trimming and J lost 5 bases; unmatched junction nucleotides: 6. CDR3 length: 14 amino acids. The data were produced by immunoSEQ multiplex PCR, yet TCRdb's version contains in-frame clones alone and is incomplete. The table shows approximately 190,000 clones, with around 75% occurring only once. Here the sequenced sample was PBMCs, taken after 12 months of ibrutinib treatment. V gene TRBV30 combines with J gene TRBJ1-5; 7 bases match TRBD1. The TCR originated in a human donor with chronic lymphocytic leukemia. The CDR3 is CAWSPGQQYQPQHF. CDR3 nucleotide sequence: TGTGCCTGGAGTCCGGGACAGCAGTATCAGCCCCAGCATTTT.